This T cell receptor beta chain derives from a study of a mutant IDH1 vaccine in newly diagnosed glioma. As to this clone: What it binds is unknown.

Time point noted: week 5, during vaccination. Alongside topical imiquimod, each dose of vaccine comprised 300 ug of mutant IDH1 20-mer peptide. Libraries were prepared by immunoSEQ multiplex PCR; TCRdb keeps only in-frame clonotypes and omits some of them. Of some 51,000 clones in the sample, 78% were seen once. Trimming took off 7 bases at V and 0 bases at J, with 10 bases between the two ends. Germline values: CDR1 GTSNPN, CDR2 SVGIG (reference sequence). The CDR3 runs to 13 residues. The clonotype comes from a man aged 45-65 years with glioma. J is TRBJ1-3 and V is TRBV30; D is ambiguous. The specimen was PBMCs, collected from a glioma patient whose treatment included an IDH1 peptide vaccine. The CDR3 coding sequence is TGTGCCTCGCTGGATAACTCTGGAAACACCATATATTTT. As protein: CASLDNSGNTIYF.